A single sample gave rise to the 25 T cell receptor beta chains below, sequenced in a study of brain T cells in children with intractable seizures. Here immunoSEQ multiplex PCR was the method, and the copy in TCRdb shows in-frame clones only, minus some. The sample lists 300,000 to 400,000 clones; about 94% were seen once. The time point is: blood from clinic visit 5 months post-surgery; TSC patient then seizure free. Sequenced material: peripheral blood, taken roughly 5 months after surgery. These TCRs come from a boy in the first two years of life with tuberous sclerosis and intractable seizures.

The chain uses TRBV19 and TRBJ1-2, with TRBD1 matching over 9 bases. The CDR3 runs 18 residues. J gave up 8 bases and V 0 bases, and 16 bases lay outside the gene matches. Germline CDR1 and CDR2: LNHDA and SQIVND (reference sequence). This chain's CDR3 is CASSIDRRDRDPHGGYTF. In nucleotides, the CDR3 is TGTGCCAGTAGTATAGATCGCCGGGACAGGGACCCCCACGGGGGCTACACCTTC.

The chain employs TRBV6-4 and TRBJ1-3; D remains ambiguous. Germline values: CDR1 MRHNA, CDR2 SNTAGT. Deletions cut 0 bases from V and 0 bases from J, with 24 bases between. The CDR3 consists of 21 residues. The CDR3: CASSDSKDPSRPRYSGNTIYF. The CDR3 bases are TGTGCCAGCAGTGACTCCAAAGACCCCTCCAGACCCCGCTACTCTGGAAACACCATATATTTT.

The chain combines TRBV5-1 with TRBJ2-1, with 11 bases aligning to TRBD2. In germline, CDR1 is SGHRS, CDR2 YFSETQ. The CDR3 extends over 15 amino acids. V lost 3 bases and J lost 3; bases outside the gene matches: 2. As DNA, the CDR3 is TGCGCCAGCAGCTCTACTAGCGGGGGCTACAATGAGCAGTTCTTC. It yields the protein CASSSTSGGYNEQFF.

This clone showed up just a few times. This CDR3 is also generated by other DNA sequences in the sample. The V call is TRBV7-9, the J call TRBJ1-3; TRBD1 agrees at 7 bases. Germline trimming cut 2 bases from V and 3 bases from J; bases unmatched to any gene: 1. There are 14 residues in the CDR3. CDR1 and CDR2 from the germline V gene are SEHNR and FQNEAQ (reference sequence). Here the CDR3 DNA reads TGTGCCAGCAGCTTAACAGGGGTTGGAAACACCATATATTTT. Translation gives CASSLTGVGNTIYF.

This chain joins TRBV5-1 and TRBJ2-3; D is undetermined. Germline V lookup: CDR1 SGHRS, CDR2 YFSETQ. This CDR3 spans 16 amino acids. V shed 0 bases and J shed 2 bases, with 13 bases lying between them. The CDR3 spells CASSLEKGWITDTQYF. Here the CDR3 DNA reads TGCGCCAGCAGCTTGGAAAAAGGCTGGATCACAGATACGCAGTATTTT.

The V call is TRBV24-1, the J call TRBJ2-3, with D tentatively TRBD2 (5 bases). Deletions cut 5 bases from V and 2 bases from J, with 10 bases between. The germline CDR1 and CDR2 sequences are KGHDR and SFDVKD. The CDR3 is made up of 14 amino acids. The CDR3 DNA reads as TGTGCCACCAGTGGTGACGGGAACACAGATACGCAGTATTTT. This gives the protein CATSGDGNTDTQYF.

The rearrangement uses TRBV2 and TRBJ1-3; D not resolved. V was shortened by 9 bases and J by 7 bases, with 19 bases between the two germline ends. The germline V gene has CDR1 SNHLY and CDR2 FYNNEI. The CDR3 has 14 amino acids. CDR3 protein: CARDCSSRWNTIYF. Written as DNA, the CDR3 is TGTGCCAGGGACTGCTCTAGCCGTTGGAACACCATATATTTT.

The sample holds a few counts of this clone. This chain uses TRBV25-1 with TRBJ1-5; no reliable D call. The CDR3 spans 15 residues. From germline, CDR1 is MGHDK and CDR2 SYGVNS. With 3 bases removed from V and 4 bases from J, the gap between germline ends came to 13 bases. Here the CDR3 reads CASSDPRTGNQPQHF. In nucleotides, the CDR3 is TGTGCCAGCAGTGATCCCCGGACGGGGAATCAGCCCCAGCATTTT.

The genes are TRBV15 and TRBJ2-7, with D possibly being TRBD2 (6 bases). V lost 6 bases and J lost 4, with 7 bases in between. The CDR3 has 11 residues. Germline CDR1 is LNHNV and CDR2 is YYDKDF (reference sequence). The CDR3 sequence is CATRGRYEQYF. CDR3 DNA sequence: TGTGCCACCAGAGGGAGGTACGAGCAGTACTTC. Complete variable domain (other parts from reference TRBV15 and TRBJ2-7): DAMVIQNPRYQVTQFGKPVTLSCSQTLNHNVMYWYQQKSSQAPKLLFHYYDKDFNNEADTPDNFQSRRPNTSFCFLDIRSPGLGDTAMYLCATRGRYEQYFGPGTRLTVT.

The chain is built from TRBV30 and TRBJ1-2; D remains ambiguous. CDR1 is GTSNPN and CDR2 is SVGIG in the germline V gene (reference sequence). V was trimmed by 4 bases and J by 4 bases, leaving 13 bases between them. The CDR3 sequence is 13 residues long. The CDR3 loop is CAWNRQGPYGYTF. The CDR3 nucleotides read TGTGCCTGGAATCGACAAGGGCCCTATGGCTACACCTTC.

The rearrangement links TRBV6-1 to TRBJ2-5; maybe TRBD2 (7 bases). Germline assignment: CDR1 MNHNS and CDR2 SASEGT. CDR3 length: 15 amino acids. Trimming pared 3 bases from V and 5 bases from J, leaving 16 bases between. CDR3 sequence: CASSEGGGHRETQYF. Written as DNA, the CDR3 is TGTGCCAGCAGTGAGGGCGGGGGACATCGTGAGACCCAGTACTTC.

This clone was seen once. V and J are TRBV25-1 and TRBJ2-3; tentative D call: TRBD1 (5 bases). CDR1 and CDR2 from the germline V gene are MGHDK and SYGVNS. The CDR3 contains 15 residues. V was shortened by 2 bases and J by 0 bases, with 9 bases between the two germline ends. For the CDR3, the DNA is TGTGCCAGCAGTGAAATCAGGGCAAGCACAGATACGCAGTATTTT. It codes for CASSEIRASTDTQYF.

The chain couples TRBV7-9 to TRBJ2-3, with D possibly matching TRBD2 (5 bases). The CDR3 runs 14 residues. Per germline, CDR1 SEHNR and CDR2 FQNEAQ (reference sequence). Between the trimmed V and J ends, which lost 4 bases and 0 bases, there was a span of 8 bases. CDR3 nucleotides: TGTGCCAGCAGCTCCCGGACTAGCACAGATACGCAGTATTTT. Residues: CASSSRTSTDTQYF.

The rearrangement uses TRBV7-9 and TRBJ1-1, with 10 nucleotides matching TRBD1. Per germline, CDR1 SEHNR and CDR2 FQNEAQ (reference sequence). The CDR3 is 14 amino acids. The ends lost 5 bases at V and 4 bases at J; junction bases unmatched: 4. CDR3 sequence reads: CASSPGQGSTEAFF. Written as DNA, the CDR3 is TGTGCCAGCAGCCCGGGACAGGGGTCCACTGAAGCTTTCTTT.

The chain has TRBV5-1 and TRBJ2-2; 11 bases map to TRBD2. Per the germline V gene, CDR1 is SGHRS and CDR2 is YFSETQ. Trimming took 6 bases from V and 5 from J; bases not matched to a gene: 3. The length of the CDR3 is 14 residues. CDR3 sequence reads: CASTRLAGTGELFF. As DNA, the CDR3 is TGCGCCAGCACTCGACTAGCGGGGACCGGGGAGCTGTTTTTT.

The gene calls are TRBV6-5 and TRBJ2-1, with TRBD2 as a possible D gene (5 bases). Germline lookup yields CDR1 MNHEY and CDR2 SVGAGI. V gave up 0 bases and J gave up 0 bases, with 9 bases separating them. The CDR3 spans 16 residues. In nucleotides, the CDR3 is TGTGCCAGCAGTTACTCTTACCGGGGCTCCTACAATGAGCAGTTCTTC. Amino acids: CASSYSYRGSYNEQFF.

The rearrangement links TRBV27 to TRBJ1-4; D is perhaps TRBD1 (5 bases). V was shortened by 4 bases and J by 7 bases, with 16 bases between the two germline ends. This CDR3 is built from 15 residues. CDR1 is MNHEY and CDR2 is SMNVEV in the germline V gene (reference sequence). The CDR3 bases are TGTGCCAGCAGTTCTCTACCAGGGATAGGTGAAAAACTGTTTTTT. Its translation: CASSSLPGIGEKLFF.

To note about this clone: Different DNA sequences within this sample yield the same CDR3. The chain recombines TRBV20-1 with TRBJ2-7, with D unresolved. Trimming pared 3 bases from V and 3 bases from J, leaving 3 bases between. Germline assignment: CDR1 DFQATT and CDR2 SNEGSKA (reference sequence). The CDR3 is 10 residues long. CDR3: CSASGYEQYF. In DNA form, the CDR3 reads TGCAGTGCTAGCGGCTACGAGCAGTACTTC.

The V and J genes are TRBV30 and TRBJ2-5; D is unresolved. Germline-derived CDR1 and CDR2 are GTSNPN and SVGIG (reference sequence). This CDR3 is 15 amino acids long. Trimming left V 1 base short and J 4 bases short, with 16 bases between. CDR3 DNA sequence: TGTGCCTGGAGTGAGGGTACCGGTTTCGCAGAGACCCAGTACTTC. Translated: CAWSEGTGFAETQYF.

The chain carries TRBV7-3 and TRBJ2-1, with 7 bases lining up with TRBD2. Germline V gene lookup returns CDR1 SGHTA and CDR2 FQGTGA. With 5 bases clipped from V and 8 bases from J, the junction kept 12 bases outside the gene matches. CDR3 size: 15 residues. CDR3 in DNA: TGTGCCAGCAGCCTGGGACTAAGTGTGGTCGATGAGCAGTTCTTC. Translated, it gives CASSLGLSVVDEQFF.

This clone was found once. The genes are TRBV11-2 and TRBJ2-1; D uncertain. Germline V gives CDR1 SGHAT, CDR2 FQNNGV. The CDR3 totals 16 residues. Deletions cut 5 bases from V and 3 bases from J, with 17 bases between. This CDR3 reads CASSPHGGLRYNEQFF. The CDR3 DNA is TGTGCCAGCAGCCCCCATGGTGGCTTACGCTACAATGAGCAGTTCTTC.

V is TRBV6-2 or TRBV6-3 and J is TRBJ1-1; 7 nucleotides agree with TRBD1. The CDR3 contains 14 residues. Germline lookup yields CDR1 MNHEY and CDR2 SVGEGT. V trimming: 5 bases; J trimming: 1 base; junction bases outside the gene matches: 4. The CDR3: CASSEDRWNTEAFF. The CDR3 region has the DNA TGTGCCAGCAGTGAGGACAGGTGGAACACTGAAGCTTTCTTT.

J is TRBJ1-1 and V is TRBV12-5; no firm D call. Germline loops: CDR1 LGHNT, CDR2 FRNRAP. The CDR3 consists of 16 residues. V lost 7 bases and J 3 bases, leaving 21 bases between the germline ends. The CDR3 DNA sequence: TGTGCTAGTGCCTTGACCGGGGTCTCTCGAGACACTGAAGCTTTCTTT. Amino acid sequence: CASALTGVSRDTEAFF.

The chain carries TRBV7-2 and TRBJ2-7; possible D gene TRBD1, 6 bases. V was clipped by 5 bases and J by 7 bases, with 15 bases between them. There are 13 residues in the CDR3. Germline CDR1 is SGHTA and CDR2 is FQGNSA. Here the CDR3 reads CASSKGDLGEQYF. The CDR3, as DNA: TGTGCCAGCAGCAAGGGGGATCTGGGGGAGCAGTACTTC.

V gene TRBV3-1 (or the pseudogene TRBV3-2) combines with J gene TRBJ2-2; D unclear. CDR1 is LGHDT and CDR2 is YNNKEL in the germline V gene (reference sequence). The CDR3 has 11 amino acids. V was pared by 4 bases and J by 6 bases, with 3 bases between. As DNA, the CDR3 is TGTGCCAGCAGCCTAGCCGGGGAGCTGTTTTTT. It is translated as CASSLAGELFF.